Presented here are 26 T cell receptor gamma chains from one specimen sequenced in a study of gamma-delta T cells after stem cell transplantation. TCRdb re-called clones from the RT-PCR reads via CATT. The data hold over 2,500 gamma-chain clones, with roughly 18% observed a single time. Sequenced sample: gamma-delta T cells. These receptors originate from a human donor. It is not recorded whose cells these are; they may come from a transplant donor.

This clone was counted only a few times. The genes are TRGV8 and TRGJ1 or TRGJ2. Trimming took 5 bases from V and 7 from J; bases not matched to a gene: 17. Germline loops: CDR1 VENAVY, CDR2 YDSYNSRV. This CDR3 is built from 15 residues. CDR3 region: CATWGHGSLMYKKLF. The CDR3 region has the DNA TGTGCCACCTGGGGACACGGGTCTCTTATGTATAAGAAACTCTTT.

The rearrangement joins TRGV9 to TRGJ1 or TRGJ2. Germline CDR1 reads GITISATS; CDR2 reads ISYDGTV (reference sequence). This CDR3 is built from 15 residues. The J segment lost 0 bases and the V segment lost 0 bases, leaving 5 bases of the junction unmatched. For the CDR3, the DNA is TGTGCCTTGTGGGAGGTGCAAAGGAATTATTATAAGAAACTCTTT. The encoded protein is CALWEVQRNYYKKLF.

As concerns this clone: This may stem from a read error, because a much larger clone lies one nucleotide away. The chain has TRGV2 and TRGJ1 or TRGJ2. J was trimmed by 0 bases and V by 2 bases; bases with no gene match: 4. This CDR3 spans 14 amino acids. CDR1 and CDR2 from the germline V gene are EGSNGY and YDSYNSKV. The CDR3: CATWDEPNYYKKLF. CDR3 DNA sequence: TGTGCCACCTGGGACGAGCCGAATTATTATAAGAAACTCTTT.

J is TRGJ1 or TRGJ2 and V is TRGV9. V lost 2 bases and J lost 13; bases outside the gene matches: 5. CDR3 length: 10 amino acids. Per germline, CDR1 GITISATS and CDR2 ISYDGTV (reference sequence). The CDR3 spells CALWEARKLF. CDR3 nucleotide sequence: TGTGCCTTGTGGGAGGCCCGTAAACTCTTT.

This clone was picked up a small number of times. The chain carries TRGV8 and TRGJ1 or TRGJ2. Germline V lookup: CDR1 VENAVY, CDR2 YDSYNSRV. The CDR3 extends over 12 amino acids. With V trimmed by 2 bases and J by 10 bases, 8 bases remained unmatched. The CDR3 DNA follows: TGTGCCACCTGGGATAAGACCCCGAAGAAACTCTTT. It yields the protein CATWDKTPKKLF.

The gene calls are TRGV2 and TRGJ1 or TRGJ2. The germline CDR1 and CDR2 sequences are EGSNGY and YDSYNSKV. Trimming removed 2 bases from V and 3 bases from J; junction bases left unmatched: 4. The CDR3 spans 13 residues. The CDR3 reads CATWDVIYYKKLF. The CDR3 DNA reads TGTGCCACCTGGGACGTTATTTATTATAAGAAACTCTTT.

This clone was counted only a few times. This may stem from a read error, because a much larger clone lies one nucleotide away. Other DNA sequences of this sample code for an identical CDR3. The J gene is TRGJ1 or TRGJ2, the V gene TRGV2. This CDR3 is built from 12 residues. CDR1 EGSNGY and CDR2 YDSYNSKV come from the germline V gene. V was pared by 0 bases and J by 7 bases, with 3 bases of the junction left unmatched. In DNA form, the CDR3 reads TGTGCCACCTGGGACGGGCAATATAAGAAACTCTTT. Amino acids: CATWDGQYKKLF.

This clone occurred a few times. The rearrangement links TRGV8 to TRGJP2. With 3 bases clipped from V and 6 bases from J, the junction kept 4 bases outside the gene matches. CDR1 and CDR2 from the germline V gene are VENAVY and YDSYNSRV. This CDR3 has 13 amino acids. The DNA for the CDR3 is TGTGCCACCTGGGATCGTGGTGATTGGATCAAGACGTTT. Translated: CATWDRGDWIKTF.

Regarding this clone: A much larger clone lies one base from this, so it may be a read error. In the same sample, other DNA sequences code for this CDR3. The chain couples TRGV3 to TRGJ1 or TRGJ2. V shed 3 bases and J 8 bases; nucleotides not matched to a gene: 7. Germline V lookup: CDR1 VTNTFY, CDR2 YDVSTARD (reference sequence). This CDR3 is 12 amino acids long. CDR3 DNA sequence: TGTGCCACCTGGGACCCCCATAATAAGAAACTCTTT. Translated, it gives CATWDPHNKKLF.

V gene TRGV4 combines with J gene TRGJ1 or TRGJ2. Germline V gene data show CDR1 as EGSTGY and CDR2 as YDSYTSSV. V was clipped by 6 bases and J by 8 bases; unmatched bases: 16. The CDR3 contains 14 residues. The CDR3 DNA reads TGTGCCACCTGGACCCCGGCGGGTTACAATAAGAAACTCTTT. This encodes CATWTPAGYNKKLF.

On this clone itself: One end of the junction does not line up with germline, which may come from a read error. The V call is TRGV9, the J call TRGJ1 or TRGJ2. Germline CDR1 and CDR2: GITISATS and ISYDGTV (reference sequence). CDR3 size: 15 residues. CDR3 sequence (DNA): TGTGCCGTGTGGGAGGCCAGTCCGAATTATTATAAGAAACTCTTT. Translation: CAVWEASPNYYKKLF.

The genes are TRGV3 and TRGJ1 or TRGJ2. CDR1 is VTNTFY, CDR2 YDVSTARD, per germline (reference sequence). The CDR3 is 14 residues long. V lost 0 bases, J lost 7 bases, and 9 bases stayed unmatched. CDR3 in DNA: TGTGCCACCTGGGACAGGCCCTTTTGGTATAAGAAACTCTTT. It translates to CATWDRPFWYKKLF.

There are a few counts of this clone. The J gene is TRGJ1 or TRGJ2, the V gene TRGV8. The junction had 5 bases not matched to a gene; V was cut back by 3 bases and J by 9 bases. The CDR3 is made up of 11 amino acids. The germline V gene encodes CDR1 VENAVY and CDR2 YDSYNSRV. In DNA, the CDR3 is TGTGCCACCTGGGATGGGGGTAAGAAACTCTTT. This sequence encodes CATWDGGKKLF.

With respect to this clone: A much larger clonotype is one base distant, so this may be a read error. The V call is TRGV3, the J call TRGJ1 or TRGJ2. Germline CDR1 and CDR2: VTNTFY and YDVSTARD (reference sequence). CDR3 length: 14 residues. J was trimmed by 4 bases and V by 0 bases; bases with no gene match: 6. CDR3 residues: CATWDRRRYYKKLF. CDR3 DNA: TGTGCCACCTGGGACAGGCGAAGGTATTATAAGAAACTCTTT.

The chain is built from TRGV3 and TRGJ1 or TRGJ2. The V gene's germline CDR1 is VTNTFY and CDR2 YDVSTARD (reference sequence). Losses at the gene ends were 6 bases for V and 5 bases for J; bases not matched to a gene: 13. The length of the CDR3 is 14 residues. CDR3 nucleotides: TGTGCCACCTGGTCTACGATTAATAATTATAAGAAACTCTTT. It encodes CATWSTINNYKKLF.

The CDR3 sequence is CATWDASNYYKKLF. CDR3 coding DNA: TGTGCCACCTGGGATGCCTCGAATTATTATAAGAAACTCTTT. The chain carries TRGV4 and TRGJ1 or TRGJ2. J lost 0 bases, V lost 2 bases, and 4 bases had no gene match. The CDR3 extends over 14 amino acids. CDR1 EGSTGY and CDR2 YDSYTSSV come from the germline V gene.

This clone came up a few times. The same CDR3 is also encoded by other DNA sequences in this sample. This chain uses TRGV2 with TRGJ1 or TRGJ2. CDR3 length: 13 amino acids. Germline V gives CDR1 EGSNGY, CDR2 YDSYNSKV. The trim removed 0 bases at V and 5 bases at J, leaving 4 bases unmatched. This CDR3 reads CATWDGRDYKKLF. The CDR3 DNA sequence: TGTGCCACCTGGGACGGGCGTGATTATAAGAAACTCTTT.

This clone counts as large. This same CDR3 is encoded by further DNA sequences in the sample. V and J are TRGV2 and TRGJ1 or TRGJ2. This CDR3 spans 12 amino acids. Per germline, CDR1 EGSNGY and CDR2 YDSYNSKV. Trimming took 2 bases from V and 3 from J; bases not matched to a gene: 1. Here the CDR3 DNA reads TGTGCCACCTGGGACGCTTATTATAAGAAACTCTTT. Protein: CATWDAYYKKLF.

This clone has just a few counts. Being one base from a much bigger clone, this may be a read error. The chain combines TRGV3 with TRGJ1 or TRGJ2. Looked up from germline, CDR1 is VTNTFY and CDR2 is YDVSTARD (reference sequence). The CDR3 totals 13 residues. The V gene end was trimmed by 0 bases and the J gene end by 6 bases; junction bases not matched to a gene: 5. The CDR3 DNA follows: TGTGCCACCTGGGACAGGCGTTGTTATAAGAAACTCTTT. Protein sequence: CATWDRRCYKKLF.

The chain has TRGV4 and TRGJP2. CDR3 length: 14 residues. V lost 1 base and J lost 2; bases outside the gene matches: 1. Per the germline V gene, CDR1 is EGSTGY and CDR2 is YDSYTSSV. The CDR3 protein is CATWDGSSDWIKTF. DNA for the CDR3: TGTGCCACCTGGGATGGCAGTAGTGATTGGATCAAGACGTTT.

For this clone: Given a much more abundant clone one base away, this may be a read error. The sample has other DNA sequences that encode this CDR3 too. V is TRGV3 and J is TRGJP2. Trimming took 0 bases from V and 5 from J; bases not matched to a gene: 3. From germline, CDR1 is VTNTFY and CDR2 YDVSTARD (reference sequence). The CDR3 consists of 14 residues. CDR3 bases: TGTGCCACCTGGGACAGGCGCAGTGATTGGATCAAGACGTTT. Translation gives CATWDRRSDWIKTF.

This clone came up a few times. The J gene is TRGJP2, the V gene TRGV2. V was pared by 0 bases and J by 1 base, with 8 bases of the junction left unmatched. The CDR3 is 17 residues long. Germline assignment: CDR1 EGSNGY and CDR2 YDSYNSKV. CDR3 amino acids: CATWDGHKGSSDWIKTF. In DNA form, the CDR3 reads TGTGCCACCTGGGACGGGCATAAGGGTAGTAGTGATTGGATCAAGACGTTT.

Comment on this clone: Given a much more abundant clone one base away, this may be a read error. This sample includes further DNA sequences coding for the same CDR3. This sequence joins TRGV4 and TRGJ1 or TRGJ2. V lost 0 bases and J lost 0; bases outside the gene matches: 2. The CDR3 is made up of 14 amino acids. Per the germline V gene, CDR1 is EGSTGY and CDR2 is YDSYTSSV. CDR3 in DNA: TGTGCCACCTGGGATGGGCCGAATTATTATAAGAAACTCTTT. Residues: CATWDGPNYYKKLF.

The rearrangement joins TRGV2 to TRGJP2. V dropped 1 base and J dropped 3; count of bases not matched to a gene: 11. The CDR3 runs 17 residues. The germline V gene has CDR1 EGSNGY and CDR2 YDSYNSKV. The CDR3 sequence is CATWDGQNLGSDWIKTF. CDR3 in DNA: TGTGCCACCTGGGACGGACAAAACCTGGGTAGTGATTGGATCAAGACGTTT.

This clone occurred a few times. CDR3 bases: TGTGCCACCTGGGATGCTATCAGTAGTGATTGGATCAAGACGTTT. This translates into CATWDAISSDWIKTF. V gene TRGV4 combines with J gene TRGJP2. Trimming cost V 2 bases and J 2 bases; bases outside gene matches: 5. Looked up from germline, CDR1 is EGSTGY and CDR2 is YDSYTSSV. The CDR3 length is 15 residues.

The sample holds a few counts of this clone. The chain couples TRGV8 to TRGJ1 or TRGJ2. This CDR3 spans 14 amino acids. Germline V CDR1 and CDR2: VENAVY, YDSYNSRV. V lost 5 bases and J lost 4; bases outside the gene matches: 11. CDR3 protein: CATWGRARYYKKLF. CDR3 sequence (DNA): TGTGCCACCTGGGGTCGGGCGCGGTATTATAAGAAACTCTTT.